This T cell receptor (beta chain) was recorded in a study of memory CD4+ T cells and cytomegalovirus serostatus. Turning to the study itself: Donors were healthy Belgian adults, under 10 CMV seropositive and fewer than 30 seronegative.

The CDR3 extends over 16 amino acids. V lost 2 bases, J lost 3 bases, and 5 bases stayed unmatched. Germline CDR1 SGHTA, CDR2 FQGNSA. The sort gate was single viable CD3+CD4+CD8-CD45RO+ cells for memory CD4+ T cells. Profiling relied on immunoSEQ multiplex PCR, and the TCRdb table lists in-frame clones only, not all of them. The data contain 61,000 or so clones, about 78% of them singletons. Sequenced sample: memory CD4+ T cells from blood. This TCR was recovered from an adult in good health and CMV-seronegative. Some clones in this sample may be carry-over from other donors' samples. The V gene is TRBV7-2, the J gene TRBJ2-2; 8 bases are shared with TRBD2. CDR3 sequence reads: CASSLRGGDYTGELFF. In DNA form, the CDR3 reads TGTGCCAGCAGCTTACGGGGGGGCGACTACACCGGGGAGCTGTTTTTT.